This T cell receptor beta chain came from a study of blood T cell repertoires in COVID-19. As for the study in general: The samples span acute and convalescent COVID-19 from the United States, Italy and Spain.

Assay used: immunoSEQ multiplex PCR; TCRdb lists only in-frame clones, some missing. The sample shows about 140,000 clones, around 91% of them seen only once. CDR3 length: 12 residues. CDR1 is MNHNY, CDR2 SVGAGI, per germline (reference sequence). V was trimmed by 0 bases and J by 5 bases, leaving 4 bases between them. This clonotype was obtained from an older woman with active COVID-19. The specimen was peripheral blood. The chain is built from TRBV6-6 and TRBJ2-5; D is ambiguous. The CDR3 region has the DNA TGTGCCAGCAGTTACTCTCGGGAGACCCAGTACTTC. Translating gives CASSYSRETQYF.